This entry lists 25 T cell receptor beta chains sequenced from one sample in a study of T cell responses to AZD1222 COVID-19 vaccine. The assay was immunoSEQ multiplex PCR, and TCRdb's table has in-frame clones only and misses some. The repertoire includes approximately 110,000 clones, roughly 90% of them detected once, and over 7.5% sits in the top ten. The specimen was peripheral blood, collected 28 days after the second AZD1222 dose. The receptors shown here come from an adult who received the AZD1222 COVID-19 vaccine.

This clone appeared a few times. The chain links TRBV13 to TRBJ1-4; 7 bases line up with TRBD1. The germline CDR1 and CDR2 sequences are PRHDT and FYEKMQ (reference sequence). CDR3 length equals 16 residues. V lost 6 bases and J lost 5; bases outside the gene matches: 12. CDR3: CASRRTRDSRNEKLFF. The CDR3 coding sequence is TGTGCCAGCAGACGTACCCGGGACAGTAGAAATGAAAAACTGTTTTTT.

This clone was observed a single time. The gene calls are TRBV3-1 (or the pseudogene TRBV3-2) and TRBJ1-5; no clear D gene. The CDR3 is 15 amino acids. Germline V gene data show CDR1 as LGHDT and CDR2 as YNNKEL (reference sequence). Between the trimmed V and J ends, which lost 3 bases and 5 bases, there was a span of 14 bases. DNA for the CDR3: TGTGCCAGCAGCCATGGCTGGGCCGGCCATCAGCCCCAGCATTTT. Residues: CASSHGWAGHQPQHF.

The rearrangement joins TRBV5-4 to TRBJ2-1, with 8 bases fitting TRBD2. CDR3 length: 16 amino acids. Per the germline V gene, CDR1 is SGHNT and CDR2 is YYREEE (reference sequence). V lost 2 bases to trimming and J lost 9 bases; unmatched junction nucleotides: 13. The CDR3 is CASSLLGTGGPLEQFF. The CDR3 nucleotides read TGTGCCAGCAGCTTACTCGGGACGGGAGGGCCTCTTGAGCAGTTCTTC.

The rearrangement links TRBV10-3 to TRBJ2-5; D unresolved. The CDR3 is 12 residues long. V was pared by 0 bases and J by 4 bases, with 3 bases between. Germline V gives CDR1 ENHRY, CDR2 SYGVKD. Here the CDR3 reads CAISESGETQYF. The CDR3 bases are TGTGCCATCAGTGAGTCGGGAGAGACCCAGTACTTC.

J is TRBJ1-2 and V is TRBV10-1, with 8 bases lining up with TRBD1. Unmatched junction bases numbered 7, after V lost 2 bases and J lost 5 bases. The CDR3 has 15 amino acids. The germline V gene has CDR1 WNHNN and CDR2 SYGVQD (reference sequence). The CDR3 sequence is CASSEVQGAIYGYTF. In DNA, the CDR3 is TGCGCCAGCAGTGAGGTCCAGGGGGCAATATATGGCTACACCTTC.

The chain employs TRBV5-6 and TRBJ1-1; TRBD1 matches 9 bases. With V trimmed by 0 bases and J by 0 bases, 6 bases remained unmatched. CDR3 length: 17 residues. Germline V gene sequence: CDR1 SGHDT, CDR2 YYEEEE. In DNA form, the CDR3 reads TGTGCCAGCAGCTTGGCGGGACAGGGTCTTCTGAACACTGAAGCTTTCTTT. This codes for CASSLAGQGLLNTEAFF.

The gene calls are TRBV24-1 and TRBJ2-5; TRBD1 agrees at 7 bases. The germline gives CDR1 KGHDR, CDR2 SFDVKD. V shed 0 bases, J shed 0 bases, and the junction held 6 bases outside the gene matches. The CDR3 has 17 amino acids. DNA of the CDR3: TGTGCCACCAGTGATTTGAGGACAGGTCAGGACCAAGAGACCCAGTACTTC. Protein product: CATSDLRTGQDQETQYF.

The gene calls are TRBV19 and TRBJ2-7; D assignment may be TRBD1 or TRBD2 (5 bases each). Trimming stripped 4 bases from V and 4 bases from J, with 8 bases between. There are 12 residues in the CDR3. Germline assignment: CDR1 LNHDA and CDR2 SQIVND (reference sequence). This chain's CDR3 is CASSRGVYEQYF. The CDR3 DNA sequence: TGTGCCAGTAGTAGAGGGGTGTACGAGCAGTACTTC.

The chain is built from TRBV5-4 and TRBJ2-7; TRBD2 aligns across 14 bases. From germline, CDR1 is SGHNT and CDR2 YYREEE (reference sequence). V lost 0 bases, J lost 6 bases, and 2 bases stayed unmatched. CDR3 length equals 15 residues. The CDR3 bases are TGTGCCAGCAGCTTGGGACTAGCGGGAGGGAGCGAGCAGTACTTC. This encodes CASSLGLAGGSEQYF.

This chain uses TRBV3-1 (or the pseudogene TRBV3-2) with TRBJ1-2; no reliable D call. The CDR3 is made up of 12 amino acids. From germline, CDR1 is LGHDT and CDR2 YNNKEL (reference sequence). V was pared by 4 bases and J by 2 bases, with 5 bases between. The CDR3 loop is CASSRANYGYTF. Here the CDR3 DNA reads TGTGCCAGCAGCCGGGCAAACTATGGCTACACCTTC.

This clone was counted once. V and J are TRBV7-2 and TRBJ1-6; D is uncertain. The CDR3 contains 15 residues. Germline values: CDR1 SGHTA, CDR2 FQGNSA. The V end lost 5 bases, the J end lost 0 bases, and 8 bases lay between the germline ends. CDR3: CASSGRGSYNSPLHF. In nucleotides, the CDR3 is TGTGCCAGCAGCGGACGTGGCTCCTATAATTCACCCCTCCACTTT.

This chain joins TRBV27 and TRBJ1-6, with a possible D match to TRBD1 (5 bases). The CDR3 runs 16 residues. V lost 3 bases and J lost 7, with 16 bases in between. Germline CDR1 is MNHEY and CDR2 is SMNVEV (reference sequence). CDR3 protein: CASSFGGAPRNSPLHF. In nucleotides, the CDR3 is TGTGCCAGCAGTTTTGGTGGGGCCCCAAGGAATTCACCCCTCCACTTT.

Here the CDR3 DNA reads TGTGCCAGCAGCCTCCAGACAGGGGACTCTGGAAACACCATATATTTT. Translated, it gives CASSLQTGDSGNTIYF. The chain carries TRBV9 and TRBJ1-3, with TRBD1 matching over 8 bases. With V trimmed by 4 bases and J by 0 bases, 6 bases remained unmatched. Germline CDR1 SGDLS, CDR2 YYNGEE. The CDR3 consists of 16 residues.

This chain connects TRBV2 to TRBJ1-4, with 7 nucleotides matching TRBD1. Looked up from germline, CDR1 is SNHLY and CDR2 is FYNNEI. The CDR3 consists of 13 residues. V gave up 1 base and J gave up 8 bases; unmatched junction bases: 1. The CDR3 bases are TGTGCCAGCAGTGAAGACAGGGGAGAAAAACTGTTTTTT. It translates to CASSEDRGEKLFF.

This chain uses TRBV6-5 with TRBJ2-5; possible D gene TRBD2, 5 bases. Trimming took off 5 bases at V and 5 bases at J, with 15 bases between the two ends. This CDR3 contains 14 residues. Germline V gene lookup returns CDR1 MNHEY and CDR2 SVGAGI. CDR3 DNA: TGTGCCAGCAGTCGCTGGGGAGTCGAGGAGACCCAGTACTTC. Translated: CASSRWGVEETQYF.

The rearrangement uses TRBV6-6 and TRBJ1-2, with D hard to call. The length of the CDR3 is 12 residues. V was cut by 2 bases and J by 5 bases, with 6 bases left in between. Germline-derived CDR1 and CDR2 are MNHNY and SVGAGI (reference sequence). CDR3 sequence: CASSYRAYGYTF. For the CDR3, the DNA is TGTGCCAGCAGTTACAGGGCGTATGGCTACACCTTC.

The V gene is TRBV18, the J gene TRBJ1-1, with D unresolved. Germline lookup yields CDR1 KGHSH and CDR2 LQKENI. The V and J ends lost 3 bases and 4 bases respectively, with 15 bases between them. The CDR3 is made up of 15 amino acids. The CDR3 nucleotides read TGTGCCAGCTCACCCCTCGAGGTGGGAGGCACTGAAGCTTTCTTT. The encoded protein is CASSPLEVGGTEAFF.

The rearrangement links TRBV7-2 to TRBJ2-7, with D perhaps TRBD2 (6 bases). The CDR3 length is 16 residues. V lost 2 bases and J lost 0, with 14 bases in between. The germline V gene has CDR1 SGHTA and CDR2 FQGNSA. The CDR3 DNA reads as TGTGCCAGCAGCTTAAGCAGCGGGTCGGCCTCCTACGAGCAGTACTTC. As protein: CASSLSSGSASYEQYF. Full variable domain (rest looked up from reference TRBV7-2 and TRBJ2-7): GAGVSQSPSNKVTEKGKDVELRCDPISGHTALYWYRQSLGQGLEFLIYFQGNSAPDKSGLPSDRFSAERTGGSVSTLTIQRTQQEDSAVYLCASSLSSGSASYEQYFGPGTRLTVT.

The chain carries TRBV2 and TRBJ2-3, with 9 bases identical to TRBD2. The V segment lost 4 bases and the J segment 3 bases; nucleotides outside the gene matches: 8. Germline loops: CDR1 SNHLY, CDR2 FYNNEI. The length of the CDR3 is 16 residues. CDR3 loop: CASSGASGIRTDTQYF. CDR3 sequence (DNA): TGTGCCAGCAGTGGGGCTAGCGGGATTAGAACAGATACGCAGTATTTT.

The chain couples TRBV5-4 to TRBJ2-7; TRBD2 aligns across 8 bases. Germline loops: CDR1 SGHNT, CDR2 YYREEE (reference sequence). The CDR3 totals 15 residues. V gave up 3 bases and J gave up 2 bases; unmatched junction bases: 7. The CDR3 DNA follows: TGTGCCAGCAGCTCTGGCAGCGGGAGAACCTACGAGCAGTACTTC. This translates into CASSSGSGRTYEQYF.

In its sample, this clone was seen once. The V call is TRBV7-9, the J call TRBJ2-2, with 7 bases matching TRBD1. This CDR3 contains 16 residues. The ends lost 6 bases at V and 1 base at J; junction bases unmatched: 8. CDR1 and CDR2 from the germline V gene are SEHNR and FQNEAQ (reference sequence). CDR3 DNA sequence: TGTGCCAGCAGTTTGGGACGGGACAGGAACACCGGGGAGCTGTTTTTT. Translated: CASSLGRDRNTGELFF.

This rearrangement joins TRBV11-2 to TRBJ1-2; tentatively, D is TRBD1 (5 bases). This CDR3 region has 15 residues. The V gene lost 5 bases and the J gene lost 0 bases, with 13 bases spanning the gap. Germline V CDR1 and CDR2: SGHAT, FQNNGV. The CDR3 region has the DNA TGTGCCAGCAGCATCCCTAGGGGACCTAACTATGGCTACACCTTC. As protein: CASSIPRGPNYGYTF.

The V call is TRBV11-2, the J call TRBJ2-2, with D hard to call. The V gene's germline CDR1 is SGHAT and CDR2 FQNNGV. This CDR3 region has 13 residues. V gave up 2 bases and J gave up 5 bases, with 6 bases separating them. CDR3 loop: CASSLILTGELFF. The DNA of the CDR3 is TGTGCCAGCAGCTTAATTTTAACCGGGGAGCTGTTTTTT.

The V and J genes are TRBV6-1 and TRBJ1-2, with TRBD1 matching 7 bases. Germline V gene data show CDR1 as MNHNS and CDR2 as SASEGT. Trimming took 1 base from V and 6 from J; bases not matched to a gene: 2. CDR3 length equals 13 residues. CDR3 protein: CASSEGQGDGYTF. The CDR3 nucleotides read TGTGCCAGCAGTGAAGGACAGGGTGATGGCTACACCTTC.

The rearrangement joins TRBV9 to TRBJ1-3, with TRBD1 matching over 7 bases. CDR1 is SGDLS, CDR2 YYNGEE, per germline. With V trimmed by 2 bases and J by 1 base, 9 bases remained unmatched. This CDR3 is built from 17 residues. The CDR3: CASSVRDRARSGNTIYF. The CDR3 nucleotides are TGTGCCAGCAGCGTTCGGGACAGAGCGCGATCTGGAAACACCATATATTTT.